This TCR beta chain came from a study of PD-1 blockade in classical Hodgkin lymphoma (TCRdb year 2020). The study in broad terms: Nivolumab dosing was 3 mg/kg intravenously every 2 weeks, continuing until either disease progression or unacceptable toxicity. To define a peripheral blood immune signature of response to PD-1 blockade in classical Hodgkin lymphoma, the study combined TCR beta sequencing with CyTOF.

The time point label for this specimen denotes: cycle 1 day 1 (C1D1), immediately before nivolumab initiation. Every trial patient had relapsed following autologous stem cell transplantation, and prior brentuximab vedotin exposure was what differed among cohorts A, B and C. The trial cohort comprised more than 55 patients with relapsed/refractory classical Hodgkin lymphoma whose best overall responses were complete response, partial response or progressive disease. Single-agent nivolumab was administered to trial patients in the multi-cohort phase II CheckMate 205 trial. An independent review committee assessed best overall response by applying the 2007 International Working Group response criteria. PBMCs from the trial were collected at three points: immediately before nivolumab initiation (C1D1), and during therapy at cycle 2 day 1 and cycle 4 day 1. Peripheral blood was collected in 8 mL Vacutainer Cell Preparation Tubes, from which PBMCs were isolated by centrifugation and then cryopreserved.

The CDR3 starts with the cysteine, ends with the phenylalanine, and has 15 residues. The kept DNA is CDR3 alone, 45 bases in frame from the first base. The germline V gene encodes CDR1 SGHNT and CDR2 YYREEE (reference sequence). The V end loses 1 base and the J end loses 1 base, and a stretch of 10 bases separates them. Comment on this clone: Its antigen is currently not known. No per-base quality is available; no much larger clone lies one base away.

Overall results and qualifications from the work: A significant rise by C4D1 was seen in CD4+ but not CD8+ TCR diversity (p=0.0027 vs p=0.16), with the rise being most apparent in complete responders (p=0.02). Trial patients with a complete response had baseline diversity similar to that of newly diagnosed patients, while partial responders and progressors had significantly lower diversity. Baseline TCR diversity was reported to be lower in newly diagnosed patients than in healthy donors, and even lower in relapsed/refractory patients. Only a single clinical trial cohort was studied, and what caused the repertoire differences, possibly disease activity or prior therapy, remained undefined. Patients starting nivolumab less than 1 year after ASCT had lower diversity and were excluded from later analyses to avoid confounding by immune reconstitution.

Genomic DNA was extracted with the Qiagen DNeasy kit from unsorted PBMCs and from negatively selected CD4+ and CD8+ fractions. TCR beta CDR3 regions were subjected to amplification by immunoSEQ multiplex PCR with primers that anneal to V and J segments. A synthetic immune receptor repertoire was used to minimize amplification bias, and any residual bias was removed computationally once sequencing was done. The paper's processing steps were these. Custom Python scripts were used to quantify repertoire diversity as the Shannon entropy index. Unsorted, CD4+ and CD8+ repertoires were analyzed separately, except for combined analyses in which CD4+ and CD8+ sequences were merged in silico. A clone counted as expanded when the clone's frequency after treatment rose at least 2-fold relative to C1D1, and clones undetected at baseline were given a pseudocount of 0.5. Singleton clones were defined as clones with 0 or 1 copy at C1D1, and non-singleton clones were defined as clones with 2 or more copies. Clones expanded in unsorted samples were labelled as CD4+, CD8+ or unknown by matching protein sequences in sorted samples from the same patient. Wilcoxon tests on paired samples were used to test diversity changes from C1D1 to C4D1. Held by TCRdb, this immuneACCESS table contains in-frame sequences only and omits some clones. Under half of the omission traces to an unresolved V gene where checked; the cause of the rest is unknown. That table furnishes V, J and clone size, whereas the DNA furnished D and trimming. The sample table contains 40,000 or so clones; only one count was recorded for around 78% of them. Roughly an eighth of the sample is in the top ten clones.

This TCR was recovered from a human donor with classical Hodgkin lymphoma. This receptor chain uses TRBV5-4 and TRBJ2-3, with no D gene named confidently. This sample comprised peripheral blood mononuclear cells (PBMCs), obtained at baseline. The CDR3 corresponds to CASSLFRTGTDTQYF. The nucleotides read TGTGCCAGCAGCTTGTTCAGGACGGGCACAGATACGCAGTATTTT.